The 27 T cell receptor beta chains below come from one sample, sequenced in a study of cytomegalovirus exposure and HLA in healthy donors (dated 2017 in TCRdb). The method was the immunoSEQ multiplex PCR assay. For the multiplex PCR, a mixture combining 60 forward primers for TCR Vbeta segments and 13 reverse primers for TCR Jbeta segments was used. TCRdb obtained this table from immuneACCESS and retained in-frame rearrangements with V and J assigned. These tables miss some clones; where compared with another copy, unresolved V genes account for less than half of the shortfall, and the remainder is unexplained. The sample table records about 140,000 clones; roughly three quarters of these occur just once. 4.5% to 6% of the sample is in the top ten clones. Sequenced: PBMCs. The receptor set was obtained from a male donor in good health and CMV-seronegative.

V usage is TRBV19 and J usage is TRBJ1-2; 9 bases align to TRBD1. The CDR3 is 15 amino acids. J was trimmed by 1 base and V by 6 bases; bases with no gene match: 6. Germline V gene lookup returns CDR1 LNHDA and CDR2 SQIVND (reference sequence). This CDR3 reads CASRNRGQVNYGYTF. The CDR3 DNA sequence: TGTGCCAGTAGGAACAGGGGGCAGGTTAACTATGGCTACACCTTC.

V gene TRBV7-9 combines with J gene TRBJ1-1; no reliable D call. V was clipped by 0 bases and J by 3 bases, with 17 bases between them. This CDR3 is 17 amino acids long. Germline-derived CDR1 and CDR2 are SEHNR and FQNEAQ (reference sequence). The CDR3 is CASSLARIFEGDTEAFF. The CDR3, as DNA: TGTGCCAGCAGCTTAGCGAGGATATTTGAGGGAGACACTGAAGCTTTCTTT. Complete variable domain (other parts from reference TRBV7-9 and TRBJ1-1): DTGVSQNPRHKITKRGQNVTFRCDPISEHNRLYWYRQTLGQGPEFLTYFQNEAQLEKSRLLSDRFSAERPKGSFSTLEIQRTEQGDSAMYLCASSLARIFEGDTEAFFGQGTRLTVV.

J is TRBJ1-1 and V is TRBV28; 8 nucleotides line up with TRBD1. Looked up from germline, CDR1 is MDHEN and CDR2 is SYDVKM. Trimming at V came to 3 bases and at J to 8 bases, leaving 2 bases not matched to a gene. The CDR3 length is 12 residues. The CDR3 nucleotides are TGTGCCAGCAGTTTGACAGGGGCCGAAGCTTTCTTT. Its translation: CASSLTGAEAFF.

The CDR3 DNA reads TGTGCCAGCAGTGCGAGGCAGAACACTGAAGCTTTCTTT. Translating gives CASSARQNTEAFF. This sequence joins TRBV2 and TRBJ1-1; D is ambiguous. Germline CDR1 SNHLY, CDR2 FYNNEI. This CDR3 comprises 13 residues. The V gene lost 4 bases and the J gene lost 1 base, with 7 bases spanning the gap.

This clone appeared once. The rearrangement links TRBV25-1 to TRBJ1-3, with 8 bases aligning to TRBD1. Germline CDR1 is MGHDK and CDR2 is SYGVNS. The CDR3 consists of 15 residues. The junction had 1 base not matched to a gene; V was cut back by 3 bases and J by 0 bases. Here the CDR3 DNA reads TGTGCCAGCAGTGAGGGGACAGGCTCTGGAAACACCATATATTTT. This gives the protein CASSEGTGSGNTIYF.

The rearrangement joins TRBV19 to TRBJ2-7; TRBD1 aligns across 8 bases. Looked up from germline, CDR1 is LNHDA and CDR2 is SQIVND (reference sequence). The CDR3 runs to 14 residues. V was clipped by 1 base and J by 6 bases; unmatched bases: 5. CDR3: CASSIAHGQGEQYF. In DNA form, the CDR3 reads TGTGCCAGTAGTATAGCCCACGGACAGGGCGAGCAGTACTTC.

This clone showed up just a few times. The chain carries TRBV9 and TRBJ2-5; 11 bases line up with TRBD2. Per the germline V gene, CDR1 is SGDLS and CDR2 is YYNGEE. After removal of 6 bases from V and 4 bases from J, the junction contained 8 bases not matched to a gene. The CDR3 covers 15 residues. For the CDR3, the DNA is TGTGCCAGCAACCTAGCGGGGGGCCTCATAGAGACCCAGTACTTC. This codes for CASNLAGGLIETQYF.

This clone was counted only a few times. The chain combines TRBV7-2 with TRBJ2-1; 7 bases map to TRBD2. The CDR3 is 13 amino acids. Germline V gene sequence: CDR1 SGHTA, CDR2 FQGNSA. J lost 9 bases, V lost 5 bases, and 7 bases had no gene match. DNA for the CDR3: TGTGCCAGCAGCCCGGCGGGGGTAAGTGAGCAGTTCTTC. Amino acid sequence: CASSPAGVSEQFF.

The chain has TRBV29-1 and TRBJ2-3, with 9 bases matching TRBD2. Germline CDR1 and CDR2: SQVTM and ANQGSEA. Unmatched junction bases numbered 5, after V lost 0 bases and J lost 4 bases. There are 15 residues in the CDR3. The CDR3 DNA follows: TGCAGCGTTGAAGACAGGACTAGCGCAGCAGATACGCAGTATTTT. Encoded protein: CSVEDRTSAADTQYF.

V is TRBV4-3 and J is TRBJ1-1, with D possibly matching TRBD1 (5 bases). The V gene's germline CDR1 is LGHNA and CDR2 YSLEER. With 4 bases removed from V and 3 bases from J, the gap between germline ends came to 15 bases. The CDR3 runs to 15 residues. The CDR3 DNA reads TGCGCCAGCAGCCGAACATCAGGGACTTACACTGAAGCTTTCTTT. It is translated as CASSRTSGTYTEAFF.

CDR3 coding DNA: TGTGCCAGCAGTTACTCGATCGGAGGAGACGAAGCTTTCTTT. Translating it yields CASSYSIGGDEAFF. The gene calls are TRBV6-5 and TRBJ1-1; D gene unclear. This CDR3 comprises 14 residues. Trimming shortened V by 0 bases and J by 8 bases, and 13 bases separated the two germline ends. The V gene's germline CDR1 is MNHEY and CDR2 SVGAGI.

This rearrangement joins TRBV18 to TRBJ1-4; a weak D match, TRBD1 (5 bases). CDR3 length: 14 residues. V lost 5 bases and J lost 3, with 10 bases in between. Germline loops: CDR1 KGHSH, CDR2 LQKENI. The CDR3 sequence: CASSSGPSNEKLFF. The DNA of the CDR3 is TGTGCCAGCTCATCAGGGCCTTCTAATGAAAAACTGTTTTTT.

The chain is built from TRBV4-1 and TRBJ1-1; 7 bases map to TRBD1. CDR3 length: 15 residues. The V and J ends lost 1 base and 9 bases, in that order; junction bases with no gene match: 11. Germline CDR1 is MGHRA and CDR2 is YSYEKL. CDR3 sequence (DNA): TGCGCCAGCAGCCAAGTCGAAGGGGGCGCCAATCAAGCTTTCTTT. Translating it yields CASSQVEGGANQAFF.

As regards this clone: A junction end diverges from the germline sequence, so it may reflect a read error. V and J are TRBV7-9 and TRBJ2-7; TRBD2 might be the D (6 bases). The CDR3 is made up of 12 amino acids. CDR1 SEHNR and CDR2 FQNEAQ come from the germline V gene (reference sequence). DNA for the CDR3: TGTTCCAGCAGCTCGGGAGTATACGAGCAGTACTTC. It codes for CSSSSGVYEQYF.

The V gene is TRBV28, the J gene TRBJ2-1; TRBD1 matches at 8 bases. The CDR3 is 12 residues long. The germline gives CDR1 MDHEN, CDR2 SYDVKM. With V trimmed by 8 bases and J by 4 bases, 1 base remained unmatched. The DNA of the CDR3 is TGTGCCAGCCAGGGGGCATACAATGAGCAGTTCTTC. This gives the protein CASQGAYNEQFF. The whole variable domain, filled in from reference TRBV28 and TRBJ2-1, reads DVKVTQSSRYLVKRTGEKVFLECVQDMDHENMFWYRQDPGLGLRLIYFSYDVKMKEKGDIPEGYSVSREKKERFSLILESASTNQTSMYLCASQGAYNEQFFGPGTRLTVL.

The chain recombines TRBV5-6 with TRBJ2-7; TRBD2 matches at 12 bases. CDR1 and CDR2 (germline): SGHDT, YYEEEE. CDR3 size: 15 residues. Germline trimming cut 4 bases from V and 4 bases from J; bases unmatched to any gene: 6. CDR3 nucleotides: TGTGCCAGCAGCGATCGACTAGCGGGAGATTACGAGCAGTACTTC. This encodes CASSDRLAGDYEQYF.

The chain recombines TRBV9 with TRBJ2-3, with 12 bases matching TRBD2. The V and J ends lost 1 base and 0 bases, in that order; junction bases with no gene match: 9. CDR1 SGDLS and CDR2 YYNGEE come from the germline V gene. The CDR3 has 19 residues. The CDR3 DNA reads TGTGCCAGCAGCGTATCTCCTAGCGGGGGGGCCGGAAGCACAGATACGCAGTATTTT. Translated: CASSVSPSGGAGSTDTQYF.

This chain uses TRBV6-6 with TRBJ1-2; D unclear. The V end lost 6 bases, the J end lost 1 base, and 9 bases lay between the germline ends. This CDR3 has 13 amino acids. The germline V gene encodes CDR1 MNHNY and CDR2 SVGAGI (reference sequence). The CDR3 sequence is CASRDQDNYGYTF. The CDR3 nucleotides read TGTGCCAGCAGGGATCAGGATAACTATGGCTACACCTTC.

J is TRBJ2-7 and V is TRBV4-1; maybe TRBD2 (5 bases). This CDR3 is 16 amino acids long. Germline V CDR1 and CDR2: MGHRA, YSYEKL. Between the trimmed V and J ends, which lost 0 bases and 2 bases, there was a span of 14 bases. CDR3 bases: TGCGCCAGCAGCCAAGATACGGATAGAGGGACCTACGAGCAGTACTTC. This codes for CASSQDTDRGTYEQYF.

This clone appeared a few times. The chain carries TRBV4-3 and TRBJ1-5; 7 bases agree with TRBD1. V lost 0 bases to trimming and J lost 7 bases; unmatched junction nucleotides: 6. Germline values: CDR1 LGHNA, CDR2 YSLEER. The CDR3 totals 15 residues. The CDR3, as DNA: TGCGCCAGCAGCCAAGACCGACAGGGAGGACAGCCCCAGCATTTT. It specifies CASSQDRQGGQPQHF.

The CDR3 coding sequence is TGCGCCAGCAGCCAACTGATGACAGGGCTGGGCAATCAGCCCCAGCATTTT. Translation gives CASSQLMTGLGNQPQHF. The rearrangement links TRBV4-1 to TRBJ1-5; 7 bases map to TRBD1. CDR1 MGHRA and CDR2 YSYEKL come from the germline V gene. The CDR3 is made up of 17 amino acids. V lost 2 bases and J lost 2; bases outside the gene matches: 9.

The chain recombines TRBV4-3 with TRBJ1-1; D possibly corresponds to TRBD1 (6 bases). Germline lookup yields CDR1 LGHNA and CDR2 YSLEER. The CDR3 sequence is 15 residues long. The V and J ends lost 0 bases and 3 bases respectively, with 11 bases between them. CDR3 coding DNA: TGCGCCAGCAGCCAAGAACCCCAGGGGTACACTGAAGCTTTCTTT. Translation: CASSQEPQGYTEAFF.

Notes on this clone: Other DNA sequences in the same sample also yield this CDR3. The chain employs TRBV7-2 and TRBJ2-1, with 8 bases identical to TRBD1. Germline CDR1 and CDR2: SGHTA and FQGNSA. The CDR3 runs 15 residues. Unmatched junction bases numbered 4, after V lost 4 bases and J lost 2 bases. Here the CDR3 DNA reads TGTGCCAGCAGCTCGGGACAGGTTGCCTACAATGAGCAGTTCTTC. Amino acid sequence: CASSSGQVAYNEQFF. The full variable domain, with the rest looked up from reference TRBV7-2 and TRBJ2-1, is GAGVSQSPSNKVTEKGKDVELRCDPISGHTALYWYRQSLGQGLEFLIYFQGNSAPDKSGLPSDRFSAERTGGSVSTLTIQRTQQEDSAVYLCASSSGQVAYNEQFFGPGTRLTVL.

The V call is TRBV5-1, the J call TRBJ2-2, with unresolved D. The CDR3 sequence is 11 residues long. V was shortened by 6 bases and J by 7 bases, with 7 bases between the two germline ends. CDR1 SGHRS and CDR2 YFSETQ come from the germline V gene. In DNA, the CDR3 is TGCGCCAGCACTAGTTACGGGGAGCTGTTTTTT. Translating gives CASTSYGELFF.

The sample holds a few counts of this clone. The chain uses TRBV19 and TRBJ1-2; D is perhaps TRBD1 (6 bases). Trimming cost V 4 bases and J 9 bases, with 12 bases left between them. There are 12 residues in the CDR3. CDR1 LNHDA and CDR2 SQIVND come from the germline V gene (reference sequence). The CDR3 DNA reads as TGTGCCAGTAGTAGAAACAGGGAAAGCTACACCTTC. Protein product: CASSRNRESYTF.

The rearrangement uses TRBV19 and TRBJ1-1; D not resolved. Between the trimmed V and J ends, which lost 2 bases and 1 base, there was a span of 2 bases. CDR1 LNHDA and CDR2 SQIVND come from the germline V gene (reference sequence). CDR3 length equals 12 residues. The chain's CDR3 is CASSIQNTEAFF. The CDR3 nucleotides read TGTGCCAGTAGTATACAGAACACTGAAGCTTTCTTT.

The chain uses TRBV11-2 and TRBJ2-1; TRBD2 might be the D (6 bases). The germline gives CDR1 SGHAT, CDR2 FQNNGV. The CDR3 length is 13 residues. Trimming removed 3 bases at V and 6 bases at J, with 9 bases between. CDR3 in amino acids: CASSFDGGNEQFF. The CDR3 DNA sequence: TGTGCCAGCAGCTTTGACGGGGGCAATGAGCAGTTCTTC.